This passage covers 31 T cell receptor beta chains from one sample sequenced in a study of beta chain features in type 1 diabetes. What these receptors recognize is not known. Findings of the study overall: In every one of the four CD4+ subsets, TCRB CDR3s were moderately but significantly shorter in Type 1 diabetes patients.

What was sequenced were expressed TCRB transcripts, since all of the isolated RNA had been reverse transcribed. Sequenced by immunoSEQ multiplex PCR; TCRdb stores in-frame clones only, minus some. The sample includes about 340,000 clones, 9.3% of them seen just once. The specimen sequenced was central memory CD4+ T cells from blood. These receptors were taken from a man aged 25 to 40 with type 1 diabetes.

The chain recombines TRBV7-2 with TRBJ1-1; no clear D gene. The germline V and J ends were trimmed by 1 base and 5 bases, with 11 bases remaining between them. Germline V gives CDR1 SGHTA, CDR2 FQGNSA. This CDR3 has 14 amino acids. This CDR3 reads CASSLVIKGTEAFF. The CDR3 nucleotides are TGTGCCAGCAGCTTAGTGATAAAGGGAACTGAAGCTTTCTTT. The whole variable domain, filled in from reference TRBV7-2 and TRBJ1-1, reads GAGVSQSPSNKVTEKGKDVELRCDPISGHTALYWYRQSLGQGLEFLIYFQGNSAPDKSGLPSDRFSAERTGGSVSTLTIQRTQQEDSAVYLCASSLVIKGTEAFFGQGTRLTVV.

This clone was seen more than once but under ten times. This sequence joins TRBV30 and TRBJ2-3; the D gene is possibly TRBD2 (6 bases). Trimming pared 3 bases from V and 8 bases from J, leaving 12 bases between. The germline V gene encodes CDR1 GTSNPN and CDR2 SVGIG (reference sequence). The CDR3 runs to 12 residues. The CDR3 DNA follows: TGTGCCTGGAGCCCGATGGGGGGTACGCAGTATTTT. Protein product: CAWSPMGGTQYF.

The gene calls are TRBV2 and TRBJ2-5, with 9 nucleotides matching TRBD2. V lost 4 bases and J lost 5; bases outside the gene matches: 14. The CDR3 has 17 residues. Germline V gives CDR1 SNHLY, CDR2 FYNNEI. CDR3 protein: CASSGGLAGGRSETQYF. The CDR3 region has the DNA TGTGCCAGCAGTGGAGGCCTGGCGGGGGGGCGATCTGAGACCCAGTACTTC.

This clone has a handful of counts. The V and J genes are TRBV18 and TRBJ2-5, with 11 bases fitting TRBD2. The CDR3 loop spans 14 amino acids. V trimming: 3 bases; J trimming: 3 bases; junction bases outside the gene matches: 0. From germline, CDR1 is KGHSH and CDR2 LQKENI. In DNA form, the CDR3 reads TGTGCCAGCTCACCGGGACTAGCGGAAGAGACCCAGTACTTC. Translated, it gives CASSPGLAEETQYF.

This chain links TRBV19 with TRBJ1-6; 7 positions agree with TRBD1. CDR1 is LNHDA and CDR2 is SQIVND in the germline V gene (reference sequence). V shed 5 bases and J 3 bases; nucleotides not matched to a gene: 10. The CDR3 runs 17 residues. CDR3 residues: CASSRTEGTVYNSPLHF. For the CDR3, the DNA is TGTGCCAGTAGTCGCACGGAAGGGACAGTCTATAATTCACCCCTCCACTTT.

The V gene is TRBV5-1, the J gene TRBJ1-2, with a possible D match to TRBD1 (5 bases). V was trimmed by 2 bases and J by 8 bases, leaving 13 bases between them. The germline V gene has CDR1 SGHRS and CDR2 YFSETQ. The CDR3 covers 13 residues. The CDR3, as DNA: TGCGCCAGCAGCTTTTTGGGGGATGGAGGCTACACCTTC. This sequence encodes CASSFLGDGGYTF.

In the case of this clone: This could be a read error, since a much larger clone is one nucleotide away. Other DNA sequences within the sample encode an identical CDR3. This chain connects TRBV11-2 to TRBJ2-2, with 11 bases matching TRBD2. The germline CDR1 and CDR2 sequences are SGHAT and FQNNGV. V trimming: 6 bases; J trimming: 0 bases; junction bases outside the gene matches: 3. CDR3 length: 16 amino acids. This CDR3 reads CASRSSGGANTGELFF. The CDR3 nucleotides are TGTGCCAGCAGAAGTAGCGGGGGGGCGAACACCGGGGAGCTGTTTTTT.

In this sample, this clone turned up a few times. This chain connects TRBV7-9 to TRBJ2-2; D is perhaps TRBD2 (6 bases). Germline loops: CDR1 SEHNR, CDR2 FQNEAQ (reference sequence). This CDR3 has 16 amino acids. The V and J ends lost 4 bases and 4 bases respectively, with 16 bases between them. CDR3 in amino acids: CASSSPLGGGTGELFF. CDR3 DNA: TGTGCCAGCAGCTCCCCCCTCGGGGGAGGCACCGGGGAGCTGTTTTTT.

The CDR3 DNA reads TGTGCCAGCAGCCGTTTCCGGGACAGCTTAAACACTGAAGCTTTCTTT. Translation: CASSRFRDSLNTEAFF. The chain carries TRBV7-2 and TRBJ1-1; 7 nucleotides align to TRBD1. The CDR3 runs to 16 residues. Germline V lookup: CDR1 SGHTA, CDR2 FQGNSA. Trimming took 5 bases from V and 2 from J; bases not matched to a gene: 11.

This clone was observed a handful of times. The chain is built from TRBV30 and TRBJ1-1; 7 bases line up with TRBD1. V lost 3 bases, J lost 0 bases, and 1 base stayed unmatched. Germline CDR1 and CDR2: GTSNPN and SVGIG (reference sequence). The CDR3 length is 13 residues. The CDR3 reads CAWRTGVNTEAFF. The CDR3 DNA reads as TGTGCCTGGAGAACAGGGGTGAACACTGAAGCTTTCTTT.

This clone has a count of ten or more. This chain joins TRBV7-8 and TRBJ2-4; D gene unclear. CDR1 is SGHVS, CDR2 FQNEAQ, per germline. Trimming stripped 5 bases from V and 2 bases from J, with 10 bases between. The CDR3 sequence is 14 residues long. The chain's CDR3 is CASSRFGPKNIQYF. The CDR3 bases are TGTGCCAGCAGCCGGTTCGGCCCCAAAAACATTCAGTACTTC. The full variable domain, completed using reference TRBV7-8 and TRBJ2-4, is GAGVSQSPRYKVAKRGQDVALRCDPISGHVSLFWYQQALGQGPEFLTYFQNEAQLDKSGLPSDRFFAERPEGSVSTLKIQRTQQEDSAVYLCASSRFGPKNIQYFGAGTRLSVL.

The CDR3 coding sequence is TGTGCCAGCAGTTCTACAGGGGCAAGGCAGCCCCAGCATTTT. It codes for CASSSTGARQPQHF. This sequence joins TRBV28 and TRBJ1-5; 7 nucleotides line up with TRBD1. CDR3 length equals 14 residues. Germline loops: CDR1 MDHEN, CDR2 SYDVKM. The trim removed 4 bases at V and 7 bases at J, leaving 7 bases unmatched.

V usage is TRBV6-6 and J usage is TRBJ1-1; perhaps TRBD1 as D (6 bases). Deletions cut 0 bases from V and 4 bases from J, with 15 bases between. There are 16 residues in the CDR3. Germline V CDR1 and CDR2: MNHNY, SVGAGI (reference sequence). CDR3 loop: CASSYSRDGRGTEAFF. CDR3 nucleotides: TGTGCCAGCAGTTACTCGAGAGACGGCAGGGGCACTGAAGCTTTCTTT.

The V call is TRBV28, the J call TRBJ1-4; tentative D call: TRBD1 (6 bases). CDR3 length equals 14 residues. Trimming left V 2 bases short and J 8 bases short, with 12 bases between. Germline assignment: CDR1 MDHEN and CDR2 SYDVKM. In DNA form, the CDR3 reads TGTGCCAGCAGTTTAAGGGGGTCAGGCGAAAAACTGTTTTTT. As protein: CASSLRGSGEKLFF. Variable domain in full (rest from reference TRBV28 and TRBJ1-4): DVKVTQSSRYLVKRTGEKVFLECVQDMDHENMFWYRQDPGLGLRLIYFSYDVKMKEKGDIPEGYSVSREKKERFSLILESASTNQTSMYLCASSLRGSGEKLFFGSGTQLSVL.

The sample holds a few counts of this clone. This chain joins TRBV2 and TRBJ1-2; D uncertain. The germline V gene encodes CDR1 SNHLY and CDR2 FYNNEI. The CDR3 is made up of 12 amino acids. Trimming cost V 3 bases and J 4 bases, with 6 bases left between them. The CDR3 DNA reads TGTGCCAGCAGTGAGGCTCGCTATGGCTACACCTTC. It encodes CASSEARYGYTF.

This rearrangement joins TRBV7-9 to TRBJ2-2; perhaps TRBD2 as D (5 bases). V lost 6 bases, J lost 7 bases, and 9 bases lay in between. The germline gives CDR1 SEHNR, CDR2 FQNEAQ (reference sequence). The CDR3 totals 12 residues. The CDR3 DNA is TGTGCCAGCAGTTTTGCGGGCGGGGAGCTGTTTTTT. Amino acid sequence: CASSFAGGELFF.

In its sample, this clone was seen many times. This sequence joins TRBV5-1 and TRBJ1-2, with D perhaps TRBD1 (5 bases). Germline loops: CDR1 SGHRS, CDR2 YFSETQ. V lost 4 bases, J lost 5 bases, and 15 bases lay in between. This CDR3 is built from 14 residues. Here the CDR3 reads CASSGDGAPYGYTF. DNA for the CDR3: TGCGCCAGCAGCGGCGATGGGGCACCGTATGGCTACACCTTC.

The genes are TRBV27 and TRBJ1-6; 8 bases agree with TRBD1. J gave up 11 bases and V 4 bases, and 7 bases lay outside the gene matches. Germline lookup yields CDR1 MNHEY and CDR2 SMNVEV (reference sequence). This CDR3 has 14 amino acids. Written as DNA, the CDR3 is TGTGCCAGCAGTTCCCCAGGACAGGGTGCACCCCTCCACTTT. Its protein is CASSSPGQGAPLHF.

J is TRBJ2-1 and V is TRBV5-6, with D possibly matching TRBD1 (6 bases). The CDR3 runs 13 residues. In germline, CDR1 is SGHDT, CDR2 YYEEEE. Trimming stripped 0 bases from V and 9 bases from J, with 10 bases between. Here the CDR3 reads CASSLASGAEQFF. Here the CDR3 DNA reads TGTGCCAGCAGCTTGGCCTCAGGGGCTGAGCAGTTCTTC. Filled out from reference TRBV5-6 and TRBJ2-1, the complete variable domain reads DAGVTQSPTHLIKTRGQQVTLRCSPKSGHDTVSWYQQALGQGPQFIFQYYEEEERQRGNFPDRFSGHQFPNYSSELNVNALLLGDSALYLCASSLASGAEQFFGPGTRLTVL.

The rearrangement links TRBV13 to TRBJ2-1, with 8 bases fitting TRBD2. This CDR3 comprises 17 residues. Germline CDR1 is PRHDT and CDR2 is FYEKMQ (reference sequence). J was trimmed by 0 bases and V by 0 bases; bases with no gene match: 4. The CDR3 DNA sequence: TGTGCCAGCAGCTTAGGCAGTAGCGGGAACTCCTACAATGAGCAGTTCTTC. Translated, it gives CASSLGSSGNSYNEQFF.

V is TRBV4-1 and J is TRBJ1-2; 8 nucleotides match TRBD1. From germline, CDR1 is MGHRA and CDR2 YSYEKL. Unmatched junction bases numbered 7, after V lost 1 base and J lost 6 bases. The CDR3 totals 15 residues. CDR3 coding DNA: TGCGCCAGCAGCCAAGCCGCGGACAGGGAAGATGGCTACACCTTC. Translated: CASSQAADREDGYTF.

CDR3 bases: TGTGCCAGCAGTACGCAGGGTACAGATACGCAGTATTTT. It is translated as CASSTQGTDTQYF. The chain joins TRBV2 to TRBJ2-3, with TRBD1 as a possible D gene (5 bases). Germline values: CDR1 SNHLY, CDR2 FYNNEI. V lost 5 bases and J lost 3, with 9 bases in between. This CDR3 contains 13 residues.

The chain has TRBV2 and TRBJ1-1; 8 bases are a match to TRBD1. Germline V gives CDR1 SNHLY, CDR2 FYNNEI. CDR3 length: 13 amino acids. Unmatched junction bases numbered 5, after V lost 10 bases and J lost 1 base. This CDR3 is CATRGQENTEAFF. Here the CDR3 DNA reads TGTGCCACTAGGGGACAGGAGAACACTGAAGCTTTCTTT.

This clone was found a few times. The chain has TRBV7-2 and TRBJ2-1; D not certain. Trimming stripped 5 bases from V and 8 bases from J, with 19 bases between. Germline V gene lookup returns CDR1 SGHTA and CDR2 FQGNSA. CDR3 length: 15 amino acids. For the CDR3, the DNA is TGTGCCAGCAGCACGCGCGCCCTCCCGCTCGATGAGCAGTTCTTC. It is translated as CASSTRALPLDEQFF.

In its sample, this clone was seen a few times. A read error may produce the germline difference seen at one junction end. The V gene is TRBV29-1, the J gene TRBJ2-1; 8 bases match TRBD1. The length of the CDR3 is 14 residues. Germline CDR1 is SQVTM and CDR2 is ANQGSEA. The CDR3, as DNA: TGCAGCGGTGAAGCAGGACAGGGCGTCGGTGAGCAGTTCTTC. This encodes CSGEAGQGVGEQFF.

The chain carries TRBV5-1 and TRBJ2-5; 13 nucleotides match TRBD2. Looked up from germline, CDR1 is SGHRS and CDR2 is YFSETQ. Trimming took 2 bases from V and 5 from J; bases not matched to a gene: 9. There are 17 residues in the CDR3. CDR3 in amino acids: CASSFLGLAGAAETQYF. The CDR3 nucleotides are TGCGCCAGCAGCTTTCTCGGACTAGCGGGGGCGGCGGAGACCCAGTACTTC.

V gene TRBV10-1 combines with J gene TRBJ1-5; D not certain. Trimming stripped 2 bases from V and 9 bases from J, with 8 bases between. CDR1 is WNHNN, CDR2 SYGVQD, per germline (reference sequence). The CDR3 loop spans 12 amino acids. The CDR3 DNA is TGCGCCAGCAGTGAGAGTCGGAGGCCCCAGCATTTT. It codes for CASSESRRPQHF.

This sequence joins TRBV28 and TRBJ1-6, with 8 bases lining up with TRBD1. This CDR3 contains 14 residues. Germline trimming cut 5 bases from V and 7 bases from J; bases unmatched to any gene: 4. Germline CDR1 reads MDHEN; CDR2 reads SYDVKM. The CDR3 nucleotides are TGTGCCAGCAGTACGACAGGGGAGAATTCACCCCTCCACTTT. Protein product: CASSTTGENSPLHF. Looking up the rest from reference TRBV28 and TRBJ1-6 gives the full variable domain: DVKVTQSSRYLVKRTGEKVFLECVQDMDHENMFWYRQDPGLGLRLIYFSYDVKMKEKGDIPEGYSVSREKKERFSLILESASTNQTSMYLCASSTTGENSPLHFGNGTRLTVT.

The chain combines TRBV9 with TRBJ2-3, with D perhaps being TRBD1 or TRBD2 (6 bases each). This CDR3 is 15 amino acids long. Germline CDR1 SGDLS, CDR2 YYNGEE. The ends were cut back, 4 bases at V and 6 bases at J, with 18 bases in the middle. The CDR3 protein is CASSQPGGLKDTQYF. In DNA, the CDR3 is TGTGCCAGCAGCCAACCCGGGGGCCTCAAGGATACGCAGTATTTT.

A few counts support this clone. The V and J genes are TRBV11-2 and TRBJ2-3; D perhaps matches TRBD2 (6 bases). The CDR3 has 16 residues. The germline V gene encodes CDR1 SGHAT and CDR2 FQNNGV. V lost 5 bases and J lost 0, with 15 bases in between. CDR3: CASSPPPGGSTDTQYF. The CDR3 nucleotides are TGTGCCAGCAGCCCCCCCCCAGGAGGGAGCACAGATACGCAGTATTTT.

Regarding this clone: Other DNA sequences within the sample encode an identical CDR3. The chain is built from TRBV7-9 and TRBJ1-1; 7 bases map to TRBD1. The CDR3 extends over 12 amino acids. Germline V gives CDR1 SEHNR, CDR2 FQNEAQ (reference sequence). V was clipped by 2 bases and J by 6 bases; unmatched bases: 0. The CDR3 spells CASSLQGAEAFF. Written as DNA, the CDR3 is TGTGCCAGCAGCTTACAGGGGGCTGAAGCTTTCTTT.